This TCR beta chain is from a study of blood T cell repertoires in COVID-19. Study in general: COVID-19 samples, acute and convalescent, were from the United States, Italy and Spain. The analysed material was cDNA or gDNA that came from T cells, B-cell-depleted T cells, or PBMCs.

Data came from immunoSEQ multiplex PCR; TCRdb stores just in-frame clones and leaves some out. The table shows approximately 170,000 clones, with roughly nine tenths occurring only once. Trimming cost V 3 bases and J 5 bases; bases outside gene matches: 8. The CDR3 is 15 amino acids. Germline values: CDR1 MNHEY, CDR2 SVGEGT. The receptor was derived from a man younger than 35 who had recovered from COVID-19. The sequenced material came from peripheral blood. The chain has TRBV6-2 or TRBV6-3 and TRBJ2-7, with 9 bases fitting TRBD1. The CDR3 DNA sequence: TGTGCCAGCAGTTATATCCGGACAGGGGACAACGAGCAGTACTTC. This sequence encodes CASSYIRTGDNEQYF.